This record covers a single T cell receptor beta chain. This CDR3 is 18 amino acids long. Germline CDR1 is MDHEN and CDR2 is SYDVKM. V lost 4 bases and J lost 2, with 22 bases in between. The data derive from a study of T cell responses to AZD1222 COVID-19 vaccine. Sequenced by immunoSEQ multiplex PCR; TCRdb stores in-frame clones only, minus some. The sample has fewer than 150,000 clones, 92% seen once. The sample here was peripheral blood, taken on day 0 of AZD1222 vaccination. The TCR sequence derives from an adult in good health. This chain connects TRBV28 to TRBJ2-3, with a weak D call TRBD2 (6 bases). CDR3 loop: CASSSRLVPSHFTDTQYF. In nucleotides, the CDR3 is TGTGCCAGCAGTTCCAGACTAGTCCCGTCCCACTTCACAGATACGCAGTATTTT. Combining the CDR3 with reference TRBV28 and TRBJ2-3 gives the whole variable domain DVKVTQSSRYLVKRTGEKVFLECVQDMDHENMFWYRQDPGLGLRLIYFSYDVKMKEKGDIPEGYSVSREKKERFSLILESASTNQTSMYLCASSSRLVPSHFTDTQYFGPGTRLTVL.